This T cell receptor (beta chain) was sequenced for a study of intratumoral heterogeneity in liver cancer. Broadly, across the study: Across the full approximately 15-patient cohort, most patients were male and a median age of roughly 69 years was recorded. The study combined RNA-seq, DNA sequencing, TCR-seq and SNP array data from multiple regions of hepatocellular carcinoma specimens to study intratumor heterogeneity. The full cohort included 70 or so multiregional samples from some 14 HCC patients, consisting of around 51 tumoral regions and some 20 adjacent nontumoral regions.

Samples labelled H came from distinct, geographically separated regions of the hepatocellular carcinoma nodule. Every patient had early-stage hepatocellular carcinoma and received no therapy prior to surgical resection. No macroscopic evidence of necrosis or hemorrhage was present in the sampled areas. TCR sequencing (ImmunoSeq) was performed on multiple regions from a couple of patients. Frozen resection tissue samples were collected at a distance of at least 1 cm from each other. Genomic DNA was extracted from bulk tissue using the DNeasy blood and tissue kit. The CDR3, cysteine through phenylalanine, is 13 amino acids long. Only the CDR3 region is kept as DNA, spanning 39 bases read in frame from base 1. Deletion took 4 bases off V and 3 bases off J, with a span of 8 bases between the germline ends. A note on this clone: The antigen this receptor binds is unknown. No base quality values were provided; no much bigger clone lies one nucleotide off.

Using the immunoSEQ assay, the TCR beta chain CDR3 regions were sequenced from genomic DNA. Rearranged VDJ segments were amplified with primers annealing to V and J segments. Per the original workflow: The ImmunoSeq Analyzer software was used to compute clonality and richness metrics. Clones with differential abundance between regions were identified with Fisher's exact test combined with a beta-binomial method for additional stringency. Drawn from immuneACCESS, this table holds only the in-frame rearrangements with V and J called that TCRdb kept. Clones are partly lost; checked studies trace under half to an unresolved V gene and leave the rest unexplained. The V and J calls and the clone size are those of that table, but D and trimming were determined from the DNA. The sample yields roughly 7,000 clones; 55% were counted once. The ten top clones hold around 14% of the sample. Results the study describes overall, beyond this receptor: No significant difference in overall T cell clonality was found between tumor regions within either sequenced patient. In every sequenced patient, tumor region b showed significantly fewer unique T-cell clonal expansions than tumor region a. Limitations acknowledged by the authors included a relatively low number of patients and under-sampled representation of tumor-infiltrating lymphocytes. According to the report, TCR sequencing confirmed the RNA-seq-based estimates of regional differences in tumor-infiltrating lymphocyte burden.

The sequence links TRBV12-3 or TRBV12-4 to TRBJ2-3; the D gene cannot be named for sure. This clonotype was sampled from a man between 65 and 85 years old with hepatocellular carcinoma. Sequencing used tumor tissue, obtained before any cancer treatment. Here is the DNA: TGTGCCAGCAGTTGGACCGCTACAGATACGCAGTATTTT. The resulting protein is CASSWTATDTQYF.